This T cell receptor beta chain is from a study of tumor-infiltrating lymphocytes in primary liver carcinoma. Starting material of 450 to 500 ng total RNA yielded TCR beta cDNA via a constant-region primer. A slightly modified ARM-PCR protocol with three nested multiplex PCR rounds produced these TCR beta libraries. MiXCR, run by TCRdb on the multiplex PCR reads, gives a single entry per CDR3 protein. Here the sample spans 120,000 or so distinct CDR3 sequences, around 62% being singletons. Co-extracted RNA and DNA came from about 19-30 mg of unsorted bulk tissue. Among the patients, all had chronic HBV infection and none had been treated. This sequence was found in an older woman with primary liver carcinoma and hepatitis B virus infection. The sequenced material came from liver tumor tissue from sampling region 1. Subset noted: tumor region T1, superior pole.

For the CDR3, the DNA is TGCGCCAGCAGCCTTGGGCTAGCGGGAGGGATCTCGGAGACCCAGTACTTC. The encoded protein is CASSLGLAGGISETQYF. The V call is TRBV5-1, the J call TRBJ2-5; 12 bases are shared with TRBD2. The CDR3 is 17 residues long. V shed 4 bases and J 5 bases; nucleotides not matched to a gene: 12. The germline CDR1 and CDR2 sequences are SGHRS and YFSETQ.